This T cell receptor beta chain is drawn from a study of T cell responses to AZD1222 COVID-19 vaccine. This CDR3 region has 17 residues. Trimming removed 1 base from V and 3 bases from J, with 16 bases in between. Germline assignment: CDR1 SGHTA and CDR2 FQGNSA. Only in-frame clones appear in the TCRdb table, and some are missing; sequencing was by immunoSEQ multiplex PCR. The sample holds approximately 140,000 clones; 90% to 95% are singletons and the top ten take roughly 1.2%. The sample was peripheral blood, taken on day 0 of AZD1222 vaccination. The chain employs TRBV7-2 and TRBJ2-1, with D uncertain. The receptor was derived from an adult in good health. The CDR3 DNA sequence: TGTGCCAGCAGCTTAGTAGCCTTGGCTGGCGGCTACAATGAGCAGTTCTTC. Translation: CASSLVALAGGYNEQFF. Combining the CDR3 with reference TRBV7-2 and TRBJ2-1 gives the whole variable domain GAGVSQSPSNKVTEKGKDVELRCDPISGHTALYWYRQSLGQGLEFLIYFQGNSAPDKSGLPSDRFSAERTGGSVSTLTIQRTQQEDSAVYLCASSLVALAGGYNEQFFGPGTRLTVL.